The rows below give T cell receptor beta chains drawn from one sample of a study of shared clonotypes between healthy human individuals. This table comes from immunoSEQ multiplex PCR, and its TCRdb copy is limited to in-frame clones, with some not included. The repertoire holds approximately 2.5 million clones, with roughly 92% as singletons. Sequencing used naive CD4+ T cells sorted from blood. These receptors were obtained from a man aged 18-30 years in good health. CDR3s include the opening cysteine and the closing phenylalanine or tryptophan. The order of the fields is clone size, J gene, V gene, D gene, CDR3 DNA, CDR3 protein. A D gene is named only where the DNA matches it firmly. Size values are once, few and many counts, or a class for expanded clones, and some rows have none.

clone size: once
J gene: TRBJ2-3
V gene: TRBV5-1
D gene: .
CDR3 DNA: TGCGCCAGCAGCTGGGTTGGGAGAGACACCAGCACAGATACGCAGTATTTT
CDR3 protein: CASSWVGRDTSTDTQYF

clone size: .
J gene: TRBJ1-1
V gene: TRBV5-1
D gene: .
CDR3 DNA: TGCGCCAGCAGCTCGCCGGGCAGGGCTGAAGCTTTCTTT
CDR3 protein: CASSSPGRAEAFF

clone size: .
J gene: TRBJ2-3
V gene: TRBV9
D gene: TRBD2
CDR3 DNA: TGTGCCAGCAGCGTAGTCGGGGGGGCTACAGATACGCAGTATTTT
CDR3 protein: CASSVVGGATDTQYF

clone size: once
J gene: TRBJ1-2
V gene: TRBV30
D gene: TRBD1
CDR3 DNA: TGTGCCTGGTCCGGGACAGGCGGCTCCTATGGCTACACCTTC
CDR3 protein: CAWSGTGGSYGYTF

clone size: .
J gene: TRBJ2-7
V gene: TRBV13
D gene: TRBD1
CDR3 DNA: TGTGCCAGCAGTTTAGACAGGGGCTACGAGCAGTACTTC
CDR3 protein: CASSLDRGYEQYF

clone size: .
J gene: TRBJ2-3
V gene: TRBV12-5
D gene: .
CDR3 DNA: TGTGCTAGTGGTTTGGTACGGGGCGGCACAGATACGCAGTATTTT
CDR3 protein: CASGLVRGGTDTQYF

clone size: .
J gene: TRBJ1-2
V gene: TRBV25-1
D gene: .
CDR3 DNA: TGTGCCAGCAGTGTGGGGCAGAACTATGGCTACACCTTC
CDR3 protein: CASSVGQNYGYTF

clone size: .
J gene: TRBJ2-3
V gene: TRBV6-1
D gene: .
CDR3 DNA: TGTGCCAGCAACGAGCCCGGTTTTTTGTCAGATACGCAGTATTTT
CDR3 protein: CASNEPGFLSDTQYF

clone size: once
J gene: TRBJ2-7
V gene: TRBV2
D gene: .
CDR3 DNA: TGTGCCAGCAGTGAACAGGGAACGGCCGAGCAGTACTTC
CDR3 protein: CASSEQGTAEQYF

clone size: .
J gene: TRBJ1-6
V gene: TRBV2
D gene: .
CDR3 DNA: TGTGCCAGCAGCGACAACAATTCACCCCTCCACTTT
CDR3 protein: CASSDNNSPLHF

clone size: once
J gene: TRBJ2-7
V gene: TRBV6-1
D gene: .
CDR3 DNA: TGTGCCAGCAGCGGAAAGCCTCCTAGGGACGAGCAGTACTTC
CDR3 protein: CASSGKPPRDEQYF

clone size: .
J gene: TRBJ2-3
V gene: TRBV5-1
D gene: TRBD1
CDR3 DNA: TGCGCCAGCAGCTACGACAGGGGGAGAGATACGCAGTATTTT
CDR3 protein: CASSYDRGRDTQYF

clone size: .
J gene: TRBJ1-5
V gene: TRBV28
D gene: TRBD1
CDR3 DNA: TGTGCCAGCAGCACCTTACAGGGGAGCAATCAGCCCCAGCATTTT
CDR3 protein: CASSTLQGSNQPQHF

clone size: .
J gene: TRBJ2-7
V gene: TRBV30
D gene: TRBD1
CDR3 DNA: TGTGCCTGGCGGCGTCCCGGGACAGGGGGCTACGAGCAGTACTTC
CDR3 protein: CAWRRPGTGGYEQYF

clone size: .
J gene: TRBJ2-2
V gene: TRBV30
D gene: .
CDR3 DNA: TGTGCCTGGGCGCAGAGGGGTATCGGGGAGCTGTTTTTT
CDR3 protein: CAWAQRGIGELFF

clone size: .
J gene: TRBJ2-3
V gene: TRBV6-1
D gene: .
CDR3 DNA: TGTGCCAGCAGTGATCAGGGCGGCACAGATACGCAGTATTTT
CDR3 protein: CASSDQGGTDTQYF

clone size: few
J gene: TRBJ1-1
V gene: TRBV30
D gene: .
CDR3 DNA: TGTGCCTGGAGTGTACGCGGGGATACTGAAGCTTTCTTT
CDR3 protein: CAWSVRGDTEAFF

clone size: .
J gene: TRBJ2-6
V gene: TRBV7-2
D gene: .
CDR3 DNA: TGTGCCAGCAGCTTAGCGGGGGACTCTGGGGCCAACGTCCTGACTTTC
CDR3 protein: CASSLAGDSGANVLTF

clone size: .
J gene: TRBJ2-5
V gene: TRBV29-1
D gene: TRBD1
CDR3 DNA: TGCAGCGTGGCCATCGGGACAGGGGACCAAGAGACCCAGTACTTC
CDR3 protein: CSVAIGTGDQETQYF

clone size: .
J gene: TRBJ1-1
V gene: TRBV9
D gene: TRBD1
CDR3 DNA: TGTGCCAGCAGCGTAGCGACAGGGGGCTTCAAGGACACTGAAGCTTTCTTT
CDR3 protein: CASSVATGGFKDTEAFF

clone size: .
J gene: TRBJ2-7
V gene: TRBV5-4
D gene: .
CDR3 DNA: TGTGCCAGCAGCTCCCCTTATGAGAATATGTTCGGCGAGCAGTACTTC
CDR3 protein: CASSSPYENMFGEQYF

clone size: .
J gene: TRBJ2-7
V gene: TRBV18
D gene: .
CDR3 DNA: TGTGCCAGCTCACCCACAGGCTCCTACGAGCAGTACTTC
CDR3 protein: CASSPTGSYEQYF

clone size: .
J gene: TRBJ2-1
V gene: TRBV19
D gene: TRBD1
CDR3 DNA: TGTGCCAGTGGCGAGGGACAGGGGGCGGTCAATGAGCAGTTCTTC
CDR3 protein: CASGEGQGAVNEQFF

clone size: .
J gene: TRBJ1-4
V gene: TRBV5-6
D gene: .
CDR3 DNA: TGTGCCAGCAGCTTCGACGGGCGGGAAAAACTGTTTTTT
CDR3 protein: CASSFDGREKLFF

clone size: .
J gene: TRBJ1-3
V gene: TRBV19
D gene: .
CDR3 DNA: TGTGCCAGTAACAGGGATCCTGGAAACACCATATATTTT
CDR3 protein: CASNRDPGNTIYF

clone size: once
J gene: TRBJ1-3
V gene: TRBV10-3
D gene: TRBD1
CDR3 DNA: TGTGCCATCAGCGGACAGGTGACTGGAAACACCATATATTTT
CDR3 protein: CAISGQVTGNTIYF

clone size: .
J gene: TRBJ2-3
V gene: TRBV5-4
D gene: TRBD1
CDR3 DNA: TGTGCCAGCAGCCAAGGACAGGGCACAGATACGCAGTATTTT
CDR3 protein: CASSQGQGTDTQYF

clone size: .
J gene: TRBJ1-1
V gene: TRBV13
D gene: .
CDR3 DNA: TGTGCCAGCATTTCTCGGGGGAACACTGAAGCTTTCTTT
CDR3 protein: CASISRGNTEAFF

clone size: .
J gene: TRBJ1-2
V gene: TRBV6-5
D gene: TRBD1
CDR3 DNA: TGTGCCAGCAGTACCGGGACAGGGGGCTATGGCTACACCTTC
CDR3 protein: CASSTGTGGYGYTF